Given below is one T cell receptor (beta chain) in context. These data come from a study of OX40 agonist ivuxolimab in advanced cancers. Study in general: A male proportion of over 75% was recorded, with mean age approximately 56 years and range roughly 23 to 79.

Trimming removed 3 bases from V and 4 bases from J, with 13 bases in between. This CDR3 contains 14 residues. Germline V gene data show CDR1 as ENHRY and CDR2 as SYGVKD. Systemic immunosuppression or a history of autoimmune disease excluded patients. Blood was sampled at baseline, cycle 4 day 1, and cycle 7 day 1. The assay was immunoSEQ multiplex PCR, and TCRdb's table has in-frame clones only and misses some. Of about 40,000 clones listed, about 91% were seen once; the top ten hold roughly 25%. Sample: CD4+ or CD8+ T cells sorted from blood, taken in a trial of the OX40 agonist ivuxolimab. This chain uses TRBV10-3 with TRBJ2-7; TRBD2 might be the D (5 bases). This TCR derives from an adult with an advanced solid tumor such as melanoma, head and neck, liver or kidney cancer. The CDR3 region is CAISDSGSLYEQYF. The CDR3 DNA is TGTGCCATCAGTGACAGCGGCTCCCTTTACGAGCAGTACTTC.